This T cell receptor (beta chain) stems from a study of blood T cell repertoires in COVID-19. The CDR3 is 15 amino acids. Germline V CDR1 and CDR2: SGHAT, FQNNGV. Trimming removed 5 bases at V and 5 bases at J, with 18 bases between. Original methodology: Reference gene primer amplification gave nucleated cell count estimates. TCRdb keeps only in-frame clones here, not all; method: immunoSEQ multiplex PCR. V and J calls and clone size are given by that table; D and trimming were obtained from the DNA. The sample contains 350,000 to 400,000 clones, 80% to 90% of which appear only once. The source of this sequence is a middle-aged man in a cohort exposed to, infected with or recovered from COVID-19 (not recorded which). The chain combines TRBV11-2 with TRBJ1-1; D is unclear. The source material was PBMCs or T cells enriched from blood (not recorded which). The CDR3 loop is CASSARHLRRTEAFF. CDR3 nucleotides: TGTGCCAGCAGCGCACGACACTTGAGAAGAACTGAAGCTTTCTTT.